The clone carrying this TCR beta chain appeared once. The entry originates in a study of blood T cell repertoires in COVID-19. The CDR3 consists of 15 residues. Trimming cost V 2 bases and J 6 bases; bases outside gene matches: 1. Germline values: CDR1 SGHTS, CDR2 YDEGEE. The protocol was immunoSEQ multiplex PCR, while the TCRdb copy is restricted to in-frame clones and leaves out a portion. The table has about 210,000 clones, more than 75% seen once. Sequencing used peripheral blood. The rearrangement links TRBV5-8 to TRBJ2-1; 14 positions agree with TRBD2. The receptor was derived from a woman aged 40 to 50 with acute or convalescent COVID-19. The DNA for the CDR3 is TGTGCCAGCAGCTTCGGGACTAGCGGGAGCAATGAGCAGTTCTTC. Translating gives CASSFGTSGSNEQFF.